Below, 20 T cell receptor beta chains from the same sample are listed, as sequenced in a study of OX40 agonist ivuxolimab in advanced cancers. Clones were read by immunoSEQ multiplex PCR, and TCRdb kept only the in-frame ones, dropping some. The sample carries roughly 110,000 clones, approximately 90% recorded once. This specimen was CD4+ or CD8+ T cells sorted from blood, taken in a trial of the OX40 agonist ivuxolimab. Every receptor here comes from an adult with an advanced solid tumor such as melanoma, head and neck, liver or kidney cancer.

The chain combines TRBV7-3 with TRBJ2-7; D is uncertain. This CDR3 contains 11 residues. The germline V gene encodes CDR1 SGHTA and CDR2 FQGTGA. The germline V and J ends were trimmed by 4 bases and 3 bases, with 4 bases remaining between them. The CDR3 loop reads CASSSYYEQYF. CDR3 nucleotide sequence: TGTGCCAGCAGCTCTTACTACGAGCAGTACTTC.

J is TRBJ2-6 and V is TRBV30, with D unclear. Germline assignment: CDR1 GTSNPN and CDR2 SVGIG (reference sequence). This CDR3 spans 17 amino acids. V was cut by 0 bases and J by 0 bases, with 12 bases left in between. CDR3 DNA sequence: TGTGCCTGGAGTGTACCCTCAAGCCGCTCTGGGGCCAACGTCCTGACTTTC. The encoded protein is CAWSVPSSRSGANVLTF.

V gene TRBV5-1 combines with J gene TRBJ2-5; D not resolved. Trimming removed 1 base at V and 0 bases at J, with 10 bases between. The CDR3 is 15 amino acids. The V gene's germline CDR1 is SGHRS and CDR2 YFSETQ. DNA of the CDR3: TGCGCCAGCAGCTTGAATTTGGCAGACCAAGAGACCCAGTACTTC. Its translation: CASSLNLADQETQYF.

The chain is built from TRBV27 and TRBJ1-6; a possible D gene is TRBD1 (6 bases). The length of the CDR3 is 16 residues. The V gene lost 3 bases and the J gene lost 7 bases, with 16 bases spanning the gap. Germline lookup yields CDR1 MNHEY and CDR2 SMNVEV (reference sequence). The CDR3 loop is CASSLWGGGVNSPLHF. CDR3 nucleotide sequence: TGTGCCAGCAGTTTGTGGGGAGGGGGGGTGAATTCACCCCTCCACTTT.

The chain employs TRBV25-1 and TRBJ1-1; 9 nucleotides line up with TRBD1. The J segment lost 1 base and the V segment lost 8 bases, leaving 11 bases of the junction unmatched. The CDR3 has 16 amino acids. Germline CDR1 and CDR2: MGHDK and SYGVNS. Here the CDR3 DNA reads TGTGCCAGCCAGGCCCTTCAGGGACAGGGGAACACTGAAGCTTTCTTT. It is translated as CASQALQGQGNTEAFF.

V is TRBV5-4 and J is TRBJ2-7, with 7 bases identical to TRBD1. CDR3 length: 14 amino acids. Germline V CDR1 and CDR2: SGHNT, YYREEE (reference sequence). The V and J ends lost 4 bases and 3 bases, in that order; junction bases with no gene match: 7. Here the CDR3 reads CASSRGQANYEQYF. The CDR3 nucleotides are TGTGCCAGCAGCCGTGGACAGGCCAACTACGAGCAGTACTTC.

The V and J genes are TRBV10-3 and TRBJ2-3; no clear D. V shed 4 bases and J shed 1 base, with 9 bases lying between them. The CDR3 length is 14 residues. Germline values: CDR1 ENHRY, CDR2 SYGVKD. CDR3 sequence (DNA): TGTGCCATCAGTGTAGGTCACGGCACAGATACGCAGTATTTT. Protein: CAISVGHGTDTQYF.

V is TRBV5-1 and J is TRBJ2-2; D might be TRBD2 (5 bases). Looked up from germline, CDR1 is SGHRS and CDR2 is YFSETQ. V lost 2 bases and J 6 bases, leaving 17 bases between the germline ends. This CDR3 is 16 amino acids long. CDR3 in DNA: TGCGCCAGCAGCTTAGAGGGTAGAACATACGCCGGGGAGCTGTTTTTT. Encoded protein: CASSLEGRTYAGELFF.

The CDR3: CAISPGTEFNEQFF. The CDR3 nucleotides read TGTGCCATCAGTCCCGGGACGGAATTCAATGAGCAGTTCTTC. The V call is TRBV10-3, the J call TRBJ2-1; D is perhaps TRBD1 or TRBD2 (5 bases each). Germline assignment: CDR1 ENHRY and CDR2 SYGVKD. V was trimmed by 5 bases and J by 6 bases, leaving 14 bases between them. The CDR3 sequence is 14 residues long.

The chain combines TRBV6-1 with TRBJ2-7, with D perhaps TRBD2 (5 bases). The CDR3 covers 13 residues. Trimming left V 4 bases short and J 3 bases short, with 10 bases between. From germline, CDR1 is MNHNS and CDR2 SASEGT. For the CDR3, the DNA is TGTGCCAGCAGTGGCGGAGGCCGCTACGAGCAGTACTTC. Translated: CASSGGGRYEQYF.

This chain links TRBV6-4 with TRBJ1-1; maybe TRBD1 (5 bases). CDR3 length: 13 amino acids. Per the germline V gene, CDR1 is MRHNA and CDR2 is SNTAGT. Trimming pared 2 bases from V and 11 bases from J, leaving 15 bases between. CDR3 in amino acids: CASSDDHGNRAFF. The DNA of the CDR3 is TGTGCCAGCAGTGACGATCACGGTAACAGGGCTTTCTTT.

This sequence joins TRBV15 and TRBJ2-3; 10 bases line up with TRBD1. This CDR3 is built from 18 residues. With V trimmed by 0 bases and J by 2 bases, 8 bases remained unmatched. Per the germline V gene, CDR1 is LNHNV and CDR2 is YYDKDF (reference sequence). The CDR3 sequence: CATSRDPGTGAPTDTQYF. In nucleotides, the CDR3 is TGTGCCACCAGCAGAGATCCCGGGACAGGGGCACCCACAGATACGCAGTATTTT.

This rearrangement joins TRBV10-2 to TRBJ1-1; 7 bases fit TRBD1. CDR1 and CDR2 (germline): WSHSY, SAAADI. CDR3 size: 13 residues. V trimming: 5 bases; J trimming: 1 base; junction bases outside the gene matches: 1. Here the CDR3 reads CASSQGGNTEAFF. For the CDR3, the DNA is TGCGCCAGCAGTCAGGGGGGGAACACTGAAGCTTTCTTT.

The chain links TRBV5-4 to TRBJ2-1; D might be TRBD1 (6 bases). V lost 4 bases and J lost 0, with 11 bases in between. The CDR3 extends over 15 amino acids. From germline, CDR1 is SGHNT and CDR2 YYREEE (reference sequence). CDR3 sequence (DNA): TGTGCCAGCAGCATGGACAGTAACTCCTACAATGAGCAGTTCTTC. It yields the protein CASSMDSNSYNEQFF.

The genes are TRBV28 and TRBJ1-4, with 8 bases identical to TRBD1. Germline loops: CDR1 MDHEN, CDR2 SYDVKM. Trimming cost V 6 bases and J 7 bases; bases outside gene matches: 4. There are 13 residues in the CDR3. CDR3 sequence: CASRTGGAEKLFF. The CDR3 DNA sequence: TGTGCCAGCAGAACAGGGGGTGCTGAAAAACTGTTTTTT.

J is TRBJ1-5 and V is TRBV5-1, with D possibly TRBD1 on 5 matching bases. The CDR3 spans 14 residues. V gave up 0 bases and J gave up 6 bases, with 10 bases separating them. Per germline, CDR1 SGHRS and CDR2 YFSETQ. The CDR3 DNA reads TGCGCCAGCAGCTTGGTCCAGGGTGGTCAGCCCCAGCATTTT. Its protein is CASSLVQGGQPQHF.

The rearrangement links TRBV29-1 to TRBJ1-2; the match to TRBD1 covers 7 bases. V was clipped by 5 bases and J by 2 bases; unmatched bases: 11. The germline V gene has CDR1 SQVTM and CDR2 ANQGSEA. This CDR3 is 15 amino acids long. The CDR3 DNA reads TGCAGCGTTCGCACTACAGGGGTCTTAAACTATGGCTACACCTTC. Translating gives CSVRTTGVLNYGYTF.

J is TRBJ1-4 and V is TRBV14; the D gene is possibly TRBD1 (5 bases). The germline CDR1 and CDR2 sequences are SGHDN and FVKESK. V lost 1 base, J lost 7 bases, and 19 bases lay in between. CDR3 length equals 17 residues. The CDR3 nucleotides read TGTGCCAGCAGCCAAGCTCCTTGGGGAGGGACTGGTGAAAAACTGTTTTTT. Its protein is CASSQAPWGGTGEKLFF. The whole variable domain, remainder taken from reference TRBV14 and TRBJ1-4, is EAGVTQFPSHSVIEKGQTVTLRCDPISGHDNLYWYRRVMGKEIKFLLHFVKESKQDESGMPNNRFLAERTGGTYSTLKVQPAELEDSGVYFCASSQAPWGGTGEKLFFGSGTQLSVL.

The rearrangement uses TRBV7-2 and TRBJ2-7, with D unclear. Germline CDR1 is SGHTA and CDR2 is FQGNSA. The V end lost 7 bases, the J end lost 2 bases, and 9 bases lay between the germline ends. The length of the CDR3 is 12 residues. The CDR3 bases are TGTGCCAGCACCAACCCCGCCTACGAGCAGTACTTC. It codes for CASTNPAYEQYF.

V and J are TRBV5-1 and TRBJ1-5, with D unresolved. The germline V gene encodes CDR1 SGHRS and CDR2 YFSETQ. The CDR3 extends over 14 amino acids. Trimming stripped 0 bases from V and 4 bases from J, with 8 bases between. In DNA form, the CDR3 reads TGCGCCAGCAGCTTGGATTCGGGTAATCAGCCCCAGCATTTT. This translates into CASSLDSGNQPQHF.